Listed below are T cell receptor beta chains from one sample, sequenced in a study of radiation and T cells in renal cell carcinoma. Generated by immunoSEQ multiplex PCR, the TCRdb table keeps only in-frame clones and is missing some. The profile shows 4,000 or so clones, around three quarters of them singletons. The sample was tumor tissue, taken from a patient whose treatment was nephrectomy without radiotherapy. The source is a man aged 50 or older with renal cell carcinoma. CDR3s include the opening cysteine and the closing phenylalanine or tryptophan. A D gene is named only where the DNA matches it firmly. The size entry is marked missing in some rows and otherwise reads once, few, many or a size class.

clone size: .
V gene: TRBV6-5
J gene: TRBJ1-5
D gene: .
CDR3 DNA: TGTGCCAGCAGTGCGGAGCATAGCAATCAGCCCCAGCATTTT
CDR3 protein: CASSAEHSNQPQHF

clone size: few
V gene: TRBV11-2
J gene: TRBJ2-1
D gene: .
CDR3 DNA: TGTGCCAGCAGCTTAGCGCGCGGAACATACAATGAGCAGTTCTTC
CDR3 protein: CASSLARGTYNEQFF

clone size: few
V gene: TRBV7-9
J gene: TRBJ1-1
D gene: TRBD1
CDR3 DNA: TGTGCCAGCACCACGGGACAGGTCCTTGAAGCTTTCTTT
CDR3 protein: CASTTGQVLEAFF

clone size: .
V gene: TRBV29-1
J gene: TRBJ2-5
D gene: .
CDR3 DNA: TGCAGCGCTGTCGCGCCAGGAGGAGAGACCCAGTACTTC
CDR3 protein: CSAVAPGGETQYF

clone size: once
V gene: TRBV14
J gene: TRBJ1-3
D gene: .
CDR3 DNA: TGTGCCAGCAGCCCGCCGGGGAGCTTCTCTGGAAACACCATATATTTT
CDR3 protein: CASSPPGSFSGNTIYF

clone size: .
V gene: TRBV7-3
J gene: TRBJ1-5
D gene: .
CDR3 DNA: TGTGCCAGCAGCTACAATCCCGGGGGGCCCCAGCATTTT
CDR3 protein: CASSYNPGGPQHF

clone size: .
V gene: TRBV28
J gene: TRBJ2-7
D gene: .
CDR3 DNA: TGTGCCAGCAGTACAGGGTTCCACGAGCAGTACTTC
CDR3 protein: CASSTGFHEQYF

clone size: .
V gene: TRBV19
J gene: TRBJ1-5
D gene: TRBD1
CDR3 DNA: TGTGCCAGTAGTTTTCCCCCGACAGGGAATCAGCCCCAGCATTTT
CDR3 protein: CASSFPPTGNQPQHF

clone size: .
V gene: TRBV9
J gene: TRBJ2-5
D gene: .
CDR3 DNA: TGTGCCAGCAGCGTAGAGCCGAGGGCTCAAGAGACCCAGTACTTC
CDR3 protein: CASSVEPRAQETQYF

clone size: .
V gene: TRBV19
J gene: TRBJ1-5
D gene: .
CDR3 DNA: TGTGCCAGTAGTAACGGACGTAATCAGCCCCAGCATTTT
CDR3 protein: CASSNGRNQPQHF

clone size: .
V gene: TRBV18
J gene: TRBJ2-3
D gene: .
CDR3 DNA: TGTGCCAGCTCCCCGCCCGCCGGTTACACAGATACGCAGTATTTT
CDR3 protein: CASSPPAGYTDTQYF

clone size: .
V gene: TRBV11-3
J gene: TRBJ1-1
D gene: .
CDR3 DNA: TGTGCCAGCAGCCCCGGGATGTCGAACACTGAAGCTTTCTTT
CDR3 protein: CASSPGMSNTEAFF

clone size: .
V gene: TRBV19
J gene: TRBJ1-2
D gene: TRBD1
CDR3 DNA: TGTGCCAGTATCGTGACAGGGGCAAGTAACTATGGCTACACCTTC
CDR3 protein: CASIVTGASNYGYTF

clone size: .
V gene: TRBV4-1
J gene: TRBJ2-3
D gene: TRBD1
CDR3 DNA: TGCGCCAGCAGCTCATTCAAACAGGGGCCACCAGGGGCAGATACGCAGTATTTT
CDR3 protein: CASSSFKQGPPGADTQYF

clone size: .
V gene: TRBV5-6
J gene: TRBJ1-1
D gene: TRBD1
CDR3 DNA: TGTGCCAGCAGCCTCGGGACAGCCATGAACACTGAAGCTTTCTTT
CDR3 protein: CASSLGTAMNTEAFF

clone size: .
V gene: TRBV11-3
J gene: TRBJ2-7
D gene: TRBD2
CDR3 DNA: TGTGCCAGCAGCTTTAGTGCGGGAGGGTCCTACGAGCAGTACTTC
CDR3 protein: CASSFSAGGSYEQYF

clone size: .
V gene: TRBV7-2
J gene: TRBJ2-7
D gene: TRBD2
CDR3 DNA: TGTGCCAGCAGCTTAAGGGGTAGCGGGGGGACCTACGAGCAGTACTTC
CDR3 protein: CASSLRGSGGTYEQYF

clone size: once
V gene: TRBV18
J gene: TRBJ1-2
D gene: TRBD1
CDR3 DNA: TGTGCCAGCTCACCTGGACAGGGGGTGTCCTATGGCTACACCTTC
CDR3 protein: CASSPGQGVSYGYTF

clone size: once
V gene: TRBV14
J gene: TRBJ2-7
D gene: .
CDR3 DNA: TGTGCCAGCAGCGAACGCCGGGAGCAGTACTTC
CDR3 protein: CASSERREQYF

clone size: .
V gene: TRBV29-1
J gene: TRBJ2-1
D gene: .
CDR3 DNA: TGCAGCGTTGAAGACGGGGATTTCGATGAGCAGTTCTTC
CDR3 protein: CSVEDGDFDEQFF

clone size: .
V gene: TRBV9
J gene: TRBJ2-1
D gene: .
CDR3 DNA: TGTGCCAGCAGCGTAGGAGGCGGAGCCTCCTACAATGAGCAGTTCTTC
CDR3 protein: CASSVGGGASYNEQFF

clone size: .
V gene: TRBV7-3
J gene: TRBJ2-3
D gene: .
CDR3 DNA: TGTGCCAGCAGCCCCTCGGGGGATAGTGCGACGCAGTATTTT
CDR3 protein: CASSPSGDSATQYF

clone size: .
V gene: TRBV15
J gene: TRBJ2-3
D gene: .
CDR3 DNA: TGTGCCACCAGCAGAGATCGTGTAGGGTGGGCAGATACGCAGTATTTT
CDR3 protein: CATSRDRVGWADTQYF

clone size: .
V gene: TRBV5-1
J gene: TRBJ2-7
D gene: .
CDR3 DNA: TGCGCCAGCAGCTTGGGGGGGGCCACGGCTAGGGAGCAGTACTTC
CDR3 protein: CASSLGGATAREQYF

clone size: .
V gene: TRBV6-5
J gene: TRBJ2-7
D gene: .
CDR3 DNA: TGTGCCAGCAGTTACTCCCCCTACGAGCAGTACTTC
CDR3 protein: CASSYSPYEQYF

clone size: .
V gene: TRBV2
J gene: TRBJ2-7
D gene: .
CDR3 DNA: TGTGCCAGCAGTGAAGGGGGCACAGCTAGCTACGAGCAGTACTTC
CDR3 protein: CASSEGGTASYEQYF

clone size: once
V gene: TRBV28
J gene: TRBJ2-1
D gene: .
CDR3 DNA: TGTGCCAGCAGTTTAAATGAAGGGGCAGGGTTGAATGAGCAGTTCTTC
CDR3 protein: CASSLNEGAGLNEQFF

clone size: .
V gene: TRBV6-5
J gene: TRBJ2-7
D gene: .
CDR3 DNA: TGTGCCAGCAGTTACGCGGGACCCCCTTACGAGCAGTACTTC
CDR3 protein: CASSYAGPPYEQYF

clone size: .
V gene: TRBV7-2
J gene: TRBJ1-2
D gene: .
CDR3 DNA: TGTGCCAGCAGCTTAGCAGGGAGTGGTGGCTACACCTTC
CDR3 protein: CASSLAGSGGYTF

clone size: .
V gene: TRBV9
J gene: TRBJ2-1
D gene: TRBD1
CDR3 DNA: TGTGCCAGCAGCGCCTCCGGGACAGGGTCCAATGAGCAGTTCTTC
CDR3 protein: CASSASGTGSNEQFF

clone size: .
V gene: TRBV5-1
J gene: TRBJ2-2
D gene: TRBD1
CDR3 DNA: TGCGCCAGCAGCTTGGCTTTGGGACAGGGGGAGCTGTTTTTT
CDR3 protein: CASSLALGQGELFF

clone size: .
V gene: TRBV19
J gene: TRBJ2-5
D gene: .
CDR3 DNA: TGTGCCAGTAGTAGGAGCATAGCCGGAGGAACTTGGGAGACCCAGTACTTC
CDR3 protein: CASSRSIAGGTWETQYF

clone size: .
V gene: TRBV21-1
J gene: TRBJ2-1
D gene: .
CDR3 DNA: TGTGCCAGCGCCAGCGGGGGGGGTTACTACAATGAGCAGTTCTTC
CDR3 protein: CASASGGGYYNEQFF

clone size: .
V gene: TRBV4-3
J gene: TRBJ1-2
D gene: .
CDR3 DNA: TGCGCCAGCAGCCAAGAACAGAACTATAACTATGGCTACACCTTC
CDR3 protein: CASSQEQNYNYGYTF

clone size: .
V gene: TRBV5-6
J gene: TRBJ1-5
D gene: TRBD1
CDR3 DNA: TGTGCCAGCAGCCCGGGGACAGGGGATAGCAATCAGCCCCAGCATTTT
CDR3 protein: CASSPGTGDSNQPQHF

clone size: .
V gene: TRBV11-2
J gene: TRBJ2-2
D gene: TRBD1
CDR3 DNA: TGTGCCAGCAGCTTAACAGGGGGCGTGGGCGGGGAGCTGTTTTTT
CDR3 protein: CASSLTGGVGGELFF

clone size: .
V gene: TRBV4-2
J gene: TRBJ2-1
D gene: TRBD2
CDR3 DNA: TGTGCCAGCAGCGCACTAGCGAATGAGCAGTTCTTC
CDR3 protein: CASSALANEQFF

clone size: .
V gene: TRBV28
J gene: TRBJ1-2
D gene: .
CDR3 DNA: TGTGCCAGCAGTCCCCTGGGGGGCTCCTATGGCTACACCTTC
CDR3 protein: CASSPLGGSYGYTF

clone size: .
V gene: TRBV6-5
J gene: TRBJ2-1
D gene: .
CDR3 DNA: TGTGCCAGCAGTTCCGTCTGGGGTGAGCAGTTCTTC
CDR3 protein: CASSSVWGEQFF

clone size: .
V gene: TRBV9
J gene: TRBJ2-3
D gene: .
CDR3 DNA: TGTGCCAGTAACCCGGGAGTTGGAACAGATACGCAGTATTTT
CDR3 protein: CASNPGVGTDTQYF

clone size: few
V gene: TRBV4-2
J gene: TRBJ1-4
D gene: .
CDR3 DNA: TGTGCCAGCAGCCAAGAGCCGGGACGGGAGAATGAAAAACTGTTTTTT
CDR3 protein: CASSQEPGRENEKLFF

clone size: .
V gene: TRBV5-4
J gene: TRBJ2-7
D gene: TRBD1
CDR3 DNA: TGTGCCAGCAGCTCACAGGGGTTCGAGCAGTACTTC
CDR3 protein: CASSSQGFEQYF

clone size: .
V gene: TRBV5-5
J gene: TRBJ2-7
D gene: .
CDR3 DNA: TGTGCCAGCAGCTCCTGGTGGAGTGAGTCTTCCTACGAGCAGTACTTC
CDR3 protein: CASSSWWSESSYEQYF

clone size: .
V gene: TRBV7-8
J gene: TRBJ1-1
D gene: .
CDR3 DNA: TGTGCCAGCAGCTCGACAGGAACGAACACTGAAGCTTTCTTT
CDR3 protein: CASSSTGTNTEAFF

clone size: .
V gene: TRBV9
J gene: TRBJ2-1
D gene: TRBD2
CDR3 DNA: TGTGCCAGCAACCGACTAGCCGACTACAATGAGCAGTTCTTC
CDR3 protein: CASNRLADYNEQFF

clone size: .
V gene: TRBV28
J gene: TRBJ1-1
D gene: .
CDR3 DNA: TGTGCCAGCAGCCCCCGTCTAAGAGGGCGACACACTGAAGCTTTCTTT
CDR3 protein: CASSPRLRGRHTEAFF

clone size: .
V gene: TRBV19
J gene: TRBJ2-3
D gene: TRBD1
CDR3 DNA: TGTGCCAGTAGTACCTCCGGGACAGGGAACCTACCTTCTAGCACAGATACGCAGTATTTT
CDR3 protein: CASSTSGTGNLPSSTDTQYF

clone size: .
V gene: TRBV5-4
J gene: TRBJ1-5
D gene: .
CDR3 DNA: TGTGCCAGCAGCTTGGGTCGGGATCAGCCCCAGCATTTT
CDR3 protein: CASSLGRDQPQHF

clone size: .
V gene: TRBV5-1
J gene: TRBJ1-1
D gene: TRBD1
CDR3 DNA: TGCGCCAGCAGCTGGACTGCCGGGACAGTGAACACTGAAGCTTTCTTT
CDR3 protein: CASSWTAGTVNTEAFF

clone size: few
V gene: TRBV4-1
J gene: TRBJ1-1
D gene: TRBD1
CDR3 DNA: TGCGCCAGCAGCCAAGTGGGGGCAGGGGGCGCATACACTGAAGCTTTCTTT
CDR3 protein: CASSQVGAGGAYTEAFF

clone size: .
V gene: TRBV9
J gene: TRBJ2-2
D gene: .
CDR3 DNA: TGTGCCAGCAGCGTAGAGGCAGCGTTGGACACCGGGGAGCTGTTTTTT
CDR3 protein: CASSVEAALDTGELFF

clone size: .
V gene: TRBV11-2
J gene: TRBJ1-1
D gene: .
CDR3 DNA: TGTGCCAGCAGCTTACGGGGGACACACATGAACACTGAAGCTTTCTTT
CDR3 protein: CASSLRGTHMNTEAFF

clone size: .
V gene: TRBV6-5
J gene: TRBJ1-4
D gene: .
CDR3 DNA: TGTGCCAGCAGTTACTCTGGGGGGTCGGAGAAACTGTTTTTT
CDR3 protein: CASSYSGGSEKLFF

clone size: .
V gene: TRBV19
J gene: TRBJ2-3
D gene: .
CDR3 DNA: TGTGCCAGTAGTATTATGCCCACAGATACGCAGTATTTT
CDR3 protein: CASSIMPTDTQYF

clone size: .
V gene: TRBV7-3
J gene: TRBJ2-7
D gene: .
CDR3 DNA: TGTGCCAGCAGCCAGACTGTCTCCCGAGACTACGAGCAGTACTTC
CDR3 protein: CASSQTVSRDYEQYF